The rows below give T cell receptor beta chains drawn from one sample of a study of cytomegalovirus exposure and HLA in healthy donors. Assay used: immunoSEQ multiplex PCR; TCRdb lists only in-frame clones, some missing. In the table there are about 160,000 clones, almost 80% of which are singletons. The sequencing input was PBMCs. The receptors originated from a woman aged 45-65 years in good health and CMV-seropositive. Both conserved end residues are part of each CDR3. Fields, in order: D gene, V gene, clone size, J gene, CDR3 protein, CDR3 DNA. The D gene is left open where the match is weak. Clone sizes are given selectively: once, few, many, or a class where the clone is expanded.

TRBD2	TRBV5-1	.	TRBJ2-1	CASSLGAGGLINEQFF	TGCGCCAGCAGCTTGGGGGCGGGGGGGCTTATCAATGAGCAGTTCTTC
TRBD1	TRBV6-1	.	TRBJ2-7	CASSGRVPGQGAWEQYF	TGTGCCAGCAGTGGAAGAGTACCGGGACAGGGGGCTTGGGAGCAGTACTTC
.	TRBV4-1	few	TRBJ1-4	CASSQEGGVSKLFF	TGCGCCAGCAGCCAAGAGGGGGGAGTGAGTAAACTGTTTTTT
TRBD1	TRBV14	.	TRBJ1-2	CASSQLGTAGYTF	TGTGCCAGCAGCCAACTCGGGACAGCCGGCTACACCTTC
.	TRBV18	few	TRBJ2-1	CASSPGQSFYNEQFF	TGTGCCAGCTCACCCGGACAGTCCTTCTACAATGAGCAGTTCTTC
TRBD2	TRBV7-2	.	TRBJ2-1	CASSPGLAAHEQFF	TGTGCCAGCAGCCCAGGACTAGCGGCGCATGAGCAGTTCTTC
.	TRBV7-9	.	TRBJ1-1	CASSRTRAQAFF	TGTGCCAGCAGCCGGACACGCGCGCAGGCTTTCTTT
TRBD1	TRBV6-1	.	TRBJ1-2	CASSFRGQYGYTF	TGTGCCAGCAGTTTCCGGGGACAGTATGGCTACACCTTC
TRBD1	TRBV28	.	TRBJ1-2	CASSEMTGGYGGYTF	TGTGCCAGCAGCGAAATGACAGGGGGCTATGGTGGCTACACCTTC
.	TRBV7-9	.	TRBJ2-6	CAILTNQNSSGANVLTF	TGTGCCATCCTGACTAATCAAAACAGCTCTGGGGCCAACGTCCTGACTTTC
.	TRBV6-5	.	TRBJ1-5	CASSKGWSQPQHF	TGTGCCAGCAGTAAGGGGTGGAGTCAGCCCCAGCATTTT
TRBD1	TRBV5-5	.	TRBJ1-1	CASSLFQGAWDTEAFF	TGTGCCAGCAGCTTGTTTCAGGGGGCTTGGGACACTGAAGCTTTCTTT
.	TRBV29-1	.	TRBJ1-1	CSVVSQLGTEAFF	TGCAGCGTTGTTAGCCAGTTGGGCACTGAAGCTTTCTTT
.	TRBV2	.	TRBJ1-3	CASKLLVSGNTIYF	TGTGCCAGCAAGTTACTGGTCTCTGGAAACACCATATATTTT
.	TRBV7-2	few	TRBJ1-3	CASSFKGLSGNTIYF	TGTGCCAGCAGCTTCAAGGGGCTATCTGGAAACACCATATATTTT
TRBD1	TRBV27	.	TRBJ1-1	CASSFTGGFFEAFF	TGTGCCAGCAGTTTTACAGGGGGATTCTTTGAAGCTTTCTTT